There are a few counts of the clone carrying this T cell receptor beta chain. Antigen specificity is unknown. The V gene end was trimmed by 3 bases and the J gene end by 3 bases; junction bases not matched to a gene: 10. Germline lookup yields CDR1 SGHNT and CDR2 YYREEE (reference sequence). The CDR3 has 16 residues. This sample is part of a study of cytomegalovirus exposure and HLA in healthy donors. As for the study in general: As an earlier analysis found, 150 million to 200 million T cells yielded 117 million unique TCR beta sequences. Some 85 million unique TCRs, all from HLA-typed donors, were included in an early release of the data. Overall study findings and caveats: When a later analysis was performed, an Asian-associated ancestry cluster reportedly had fewer N-insertions than the roughly 700-donor mean. The investigators catalogued 164 TCR beta chains as cytomegalovirus-associated.

With 60 Vbeta and 13 Jbeta primers, the PCR was carried out. Assay used: immunoSEQ multiplex PCR; TCRdb lists only in-frame clones, some missing. The sample holds over 85,000 clones, around 77% seen once. The material sequenced was PBMCs. The sequence derives from a man aged 35 to 55 in good health and CMV-seronegative. The chain links TRBV5-4 to TRBJ2-3; 7 nucleotides line up with TRBD1. CDR3 loop: CASSSGDRAGTDTQYF. The CDR3, as DNA: TGTGCCAGCAGCTCCGGTGACAGGGCGGGTACAGATACGCAGTATTTT.